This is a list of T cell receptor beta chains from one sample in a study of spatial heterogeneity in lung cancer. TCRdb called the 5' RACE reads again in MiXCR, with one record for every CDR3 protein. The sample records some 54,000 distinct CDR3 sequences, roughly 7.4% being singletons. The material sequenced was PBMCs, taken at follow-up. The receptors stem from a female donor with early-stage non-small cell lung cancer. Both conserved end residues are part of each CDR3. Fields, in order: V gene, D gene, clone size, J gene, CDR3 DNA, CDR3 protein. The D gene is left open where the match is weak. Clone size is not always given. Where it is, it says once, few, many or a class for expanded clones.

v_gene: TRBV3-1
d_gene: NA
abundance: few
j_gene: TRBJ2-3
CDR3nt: TGTGCCAGCAGCCCAGGGGGGGGTAGCACAGATACGCAGTATTTT
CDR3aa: CASSPGGGSTDTQYF

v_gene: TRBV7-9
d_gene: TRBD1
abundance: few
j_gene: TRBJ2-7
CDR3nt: TGTGCCAGCAGCCGGAGACAGGGGGCGAGGGACGAGCAGTACTTC
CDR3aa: CASSRRQGARDEQYF

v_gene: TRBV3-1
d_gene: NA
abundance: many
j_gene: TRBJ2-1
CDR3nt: TGTGCCAGCAGTCAGGGACCCACCTCCTACAATGAGCAGTTCTTC
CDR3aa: CASSQGPTSYNEQFF

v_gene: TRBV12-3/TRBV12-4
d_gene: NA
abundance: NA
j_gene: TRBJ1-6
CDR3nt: TGTGCCAGCAGTTTCCAGAGCTCCTATAATTCACCCCTCCACTTT
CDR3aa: CASSFQSSYNSPLHF

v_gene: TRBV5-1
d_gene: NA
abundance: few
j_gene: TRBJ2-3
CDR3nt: TGCGCCAGCAGTTGGGGCCAAAGCACAGATACGCAGTATTTT
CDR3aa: CASSWGQSTDTQYF

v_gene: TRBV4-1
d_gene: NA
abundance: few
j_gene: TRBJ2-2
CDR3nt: TGCGCCAGCAGCCAAGATTTCCGGTCAAAAGCCGGGGAGCTGTTTTTT
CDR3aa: CASSQDFRSKAGELFF

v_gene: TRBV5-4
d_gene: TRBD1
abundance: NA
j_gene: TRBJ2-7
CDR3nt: TGTGCCAGCAGCTTGGACGGGACAGGGACGCACGAGCAGTACTTC
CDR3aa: CASSLDGTGTHEQYF

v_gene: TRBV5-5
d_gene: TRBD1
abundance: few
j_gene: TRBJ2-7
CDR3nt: TGTGCCAGCAGCACCCGGACAGGAGAGGCGGGTATGGGGGAGCAGTACTTC
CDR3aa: CASSTRTGEAGMGEQYF

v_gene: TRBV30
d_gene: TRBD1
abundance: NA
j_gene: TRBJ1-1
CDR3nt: TGTGCCTGGAGCCGGACAGGGGCAGACACTGAAGCTTTCTTT
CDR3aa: CAWSRTGADTEAFF

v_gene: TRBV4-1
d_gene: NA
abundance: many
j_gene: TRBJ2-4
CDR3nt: TGCGCCAGCAGCCAAGTCACAGGAGGACTAGCCAAAAACATTCAGTACTTC
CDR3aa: CASSQVTGGLAKNIQYF

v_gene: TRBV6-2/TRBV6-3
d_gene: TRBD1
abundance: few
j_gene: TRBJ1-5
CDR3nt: TGTGCCAACGAGGACAGGGCTGAGAGTCAGCCCCAGCATTTT
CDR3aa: CANEDRAESQPQHF

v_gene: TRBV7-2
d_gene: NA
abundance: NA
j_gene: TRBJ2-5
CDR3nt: TGTGCCAGCAGCTTATTCCAGGGGGGTAGGGAGACCCAGTACTTC
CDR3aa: CASSLFQGGRETQYF

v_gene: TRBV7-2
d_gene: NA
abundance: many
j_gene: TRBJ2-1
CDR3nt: TGTGCCAGCAGCCAAGGGTATCTAGGATACAATGAGCAGTTCTTC
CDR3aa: CASSQGYLGYNEQFF

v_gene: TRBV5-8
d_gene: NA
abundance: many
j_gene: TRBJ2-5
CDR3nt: TGTGCCAGCAGCTCGCCAGGACAAGAGACCCAGTACTTC
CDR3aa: CASSSPGQETQYF

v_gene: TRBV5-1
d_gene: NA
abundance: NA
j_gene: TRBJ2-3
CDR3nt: TGCGCCAGCAGTAAGGACGCGGGATCTGGGAGCACAGATACGCAGTATTTT
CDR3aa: CASSKDAGSGSTDTQYF

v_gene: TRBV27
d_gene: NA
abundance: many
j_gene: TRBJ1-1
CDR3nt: TGTGCCAGCAGTTCATCTGGAACCAACACTGAAGCTTTCTTT
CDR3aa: CASSSSGTNTEAFF

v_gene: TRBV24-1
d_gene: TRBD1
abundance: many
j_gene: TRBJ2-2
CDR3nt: TGTGCCACCAGTCCGTCCGGGACAGTAAACACCGGGGAGCTGTTTTTT
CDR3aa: CATSPSGTVNTGELFF

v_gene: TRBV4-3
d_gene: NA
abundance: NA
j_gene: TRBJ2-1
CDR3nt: TGCGCCAGCAGCCAAGATCTGACTATTAGCTCCTACAATGAGCAGTTCTTC
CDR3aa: CASSQDLTISSYNEQFF

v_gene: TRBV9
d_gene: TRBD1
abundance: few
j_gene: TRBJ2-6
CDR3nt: TGTGCCAGCAGCCTCTCTCCCGGGACAGCTGGCCCTGGGGCCAACGTCCTGACTTTC
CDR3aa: CASSLSPGTAGPGANVLTF

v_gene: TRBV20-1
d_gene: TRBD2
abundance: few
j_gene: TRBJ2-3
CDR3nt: TGCAGCCTTCCAGACCGGGGGGGAGGAAGCACAGATACGCAGTATTTT
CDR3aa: CSLPDRGGGSTDTQYF

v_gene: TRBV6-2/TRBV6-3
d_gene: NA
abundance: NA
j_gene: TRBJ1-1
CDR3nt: TGTGCCAGCAGTAATCCGGGCACTGAAGCTTTCTTT
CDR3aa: CASSNPGTEAFF

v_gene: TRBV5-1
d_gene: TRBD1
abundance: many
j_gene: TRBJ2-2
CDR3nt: TGCGCCAGCAGCTCGGGACAGCTGAACACCGGGGAGCTGTTTTTT
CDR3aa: CASSSGQLNTGELFF

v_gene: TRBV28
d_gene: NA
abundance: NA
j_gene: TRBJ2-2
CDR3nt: TGTGCCAGCCTCCGGAACACCGGGGAGCTGTTTTTT
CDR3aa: CASLRNTGELFF

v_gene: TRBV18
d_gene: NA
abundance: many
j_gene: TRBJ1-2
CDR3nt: TGTGCCAGCTCACCAAACCCCGACGGCTATGGCTACACCTTC
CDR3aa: CASSPNPDGYGYTF

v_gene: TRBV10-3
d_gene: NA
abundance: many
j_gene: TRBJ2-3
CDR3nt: TGTGCCATCAGTGATTTTCGGGGGGCGCGGAGCACAGATACGCAGTATTTT
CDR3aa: CAISDFRGARSTDTQYF

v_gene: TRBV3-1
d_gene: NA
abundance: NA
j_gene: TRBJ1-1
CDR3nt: TGTGCCAGCAGCCGGACGTTCATGAACACTGAAGCTTTCTTT
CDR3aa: CASSRTFMNTEAFF

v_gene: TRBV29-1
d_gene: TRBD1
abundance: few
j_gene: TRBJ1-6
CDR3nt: TGCAGCGTTAGGACAGGGGAGAATTCACCCCTCCACTTT
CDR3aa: CSVRTGENSPLHF

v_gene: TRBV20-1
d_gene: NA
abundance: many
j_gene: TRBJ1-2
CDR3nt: TGCAGTGCCAACGCAGGGATAGCCTATGGCTACACCTTC
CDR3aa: CSANAGIAYGYTF

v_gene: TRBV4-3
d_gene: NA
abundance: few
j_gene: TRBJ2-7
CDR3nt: TGCGCCAGCAGCTACCAAAGGGGGTACGAGCAGTACTTC
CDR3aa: CASSYQRGYEQYF

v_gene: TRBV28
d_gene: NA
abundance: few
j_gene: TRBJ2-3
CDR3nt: TGTGCCAGCAGCTCGCTTCTCCCCCGCACAGATACGCAGTATTTT
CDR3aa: CASSSLLPRTDTQYF

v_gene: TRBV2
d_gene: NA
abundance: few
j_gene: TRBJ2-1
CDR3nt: TGTGCCAGCAGTAGGGCGACTGCCACCGGGGAGCAGTTCTTC
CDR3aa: CASSRATATGEQFF

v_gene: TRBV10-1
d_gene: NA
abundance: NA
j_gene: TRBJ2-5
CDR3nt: TGCGCCAGCAGTGATCTCGTTGGGGACTTC
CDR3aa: CASSDLVGDF

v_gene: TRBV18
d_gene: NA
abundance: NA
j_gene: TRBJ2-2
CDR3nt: TGTGCCAGCTCACCACCAAGCAGGGCCGGGGAGCTGTTTTTT
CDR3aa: CASSPPSRAGELFF

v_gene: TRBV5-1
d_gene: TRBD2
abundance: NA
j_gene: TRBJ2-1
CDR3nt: TGCGCCAGCAGCTTTTCTAGCGGGGGGGCGGCTCAGGATGAGCAGTTCTTC
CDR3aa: CASSFSSGGAAQDEQFF

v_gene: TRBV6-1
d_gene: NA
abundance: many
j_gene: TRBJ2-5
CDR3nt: TGTGCCAGCAGTGTGAGTCCCGGACAGCAGTACTTC
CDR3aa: CASSVSPGQQYF

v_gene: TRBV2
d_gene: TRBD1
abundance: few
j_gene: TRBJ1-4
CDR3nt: TGTGCCAGCAGTTATGACAGGGGAGGTGAAAAACTGTTTTTT
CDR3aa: CASSYDRGGEKLFF

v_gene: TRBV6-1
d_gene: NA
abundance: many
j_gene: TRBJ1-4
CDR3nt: TGTGCCAGCACCTCCCTCGGAAAGAAGGAAAAACTGTTTTTT
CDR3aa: CASTSLGKKEKLFF

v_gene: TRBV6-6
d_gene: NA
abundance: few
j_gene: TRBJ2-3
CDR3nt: TGTGCCAGCAGACGAACAGGGTTGACAGATACGCAGTATTTT
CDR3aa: CASRRTGLTDTQYF

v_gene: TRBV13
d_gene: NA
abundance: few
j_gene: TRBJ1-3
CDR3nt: TGTGCCAGCAGCTTCTTGGGCAGCGGAAACTCTGGAAACACCATATATTTT
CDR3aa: CASSFLGSGNSGNTIYF

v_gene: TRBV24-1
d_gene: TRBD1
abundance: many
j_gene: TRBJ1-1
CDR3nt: TGTGCCACCAGGTCCGAGGGACAGGGGGCAGAGAACACTGAAGCTTTCTTT
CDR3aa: CATRSEGQGAENTEAFF

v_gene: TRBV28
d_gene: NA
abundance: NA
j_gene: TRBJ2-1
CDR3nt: TGTGCCAGCCATTATCTGGGGGGTGGCAATGAGCAGTTCTTC
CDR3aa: CASHYLGGGNEQFF

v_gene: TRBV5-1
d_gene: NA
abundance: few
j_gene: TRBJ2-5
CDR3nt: TGCGCCAGCAGCTCTGGCGGAAAAGAGACCCAGTACTTC
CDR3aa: CASSSGGKETQYF

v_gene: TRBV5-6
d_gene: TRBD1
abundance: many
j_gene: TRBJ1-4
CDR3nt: TGTGCCTTTTCCAGGGGGCACGGTAATGAAAAACTGTTTTTT
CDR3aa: CAFSRGHGNEKLFF

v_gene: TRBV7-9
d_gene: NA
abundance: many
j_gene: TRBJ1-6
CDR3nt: TGTGCCAGCAGCTTGGGTACGAGCAGAAATTCACCCCTCCACTTT
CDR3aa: CASSLGTSRNSPLHF

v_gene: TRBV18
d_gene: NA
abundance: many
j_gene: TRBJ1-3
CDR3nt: TGTGCCAGCTCAGAGGGGACCTCTGGAAACACCATATATTTT
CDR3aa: CASSEGTSGNTIYF

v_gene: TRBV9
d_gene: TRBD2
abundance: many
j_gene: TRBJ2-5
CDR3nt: TGTGCCAGCAGCGTACTAGCGGGGATCCAAGAGACCCAGTACTTC
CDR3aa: CASSVLAGIQETQYF

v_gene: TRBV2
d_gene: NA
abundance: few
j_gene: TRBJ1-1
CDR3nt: TGTGCCAGCAGTTCGCCGGGCTCCTTAGGCCTGAACACTGAAGCTTTCTTT
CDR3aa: CASSSPGSLGLNTEAFF

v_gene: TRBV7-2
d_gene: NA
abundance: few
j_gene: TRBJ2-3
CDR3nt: TGTGCCAGCAGCTTAGTATTGGGGAGCACAGATACGCAGTATTTT
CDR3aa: CASSLVLGSTDTQYF

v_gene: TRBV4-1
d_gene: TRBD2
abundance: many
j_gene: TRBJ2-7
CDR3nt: TGCGCCAGCAGCCAAACTAGCGGGGGTGGTTACGAGCAGTACTTC
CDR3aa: CASSQTSGGGYEQYF

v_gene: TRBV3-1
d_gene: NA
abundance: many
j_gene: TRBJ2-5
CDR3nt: TGTGCCAGCAGCCTCGGACGGAAAGAGACCCAGTACTTC
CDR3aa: CASSLGRKETQYF

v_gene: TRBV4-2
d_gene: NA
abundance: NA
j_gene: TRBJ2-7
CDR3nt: TGTGCCAGCAGCCAAGGAGGACAGCGGGGTGAGGGCTACGAGCAGTACTTC
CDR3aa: CASSQGGQRGEGYEQYF

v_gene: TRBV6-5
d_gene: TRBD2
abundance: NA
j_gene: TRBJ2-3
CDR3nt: TGTGCCAGCAGTTACCAAACTAGCGGGGTTACAGATACGCAGTATTTT
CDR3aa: CASSYQTSGVTDTQYF

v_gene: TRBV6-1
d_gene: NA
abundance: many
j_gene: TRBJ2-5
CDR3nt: TGTGCCAGCAGTGATCCCGACAGGCAAGAGACCCAGTACTTC
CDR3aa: CASSDPDRQETQYF